This T cell receptor (beta chain) was captured by sequencing in a study of chemoradiotherapy in HPV16-positive cancers. On the study more broadly: Candidate HPV-specific clones and shared TCR motifs came from two HPV16-positive patients. The study's findings and limits: HPV-specific T cells were functionally defined from only a couple of HPV16-positive patients. Candidate HPV-specific clones and E7-related TCR motifs grew in tumor during treatment.

Only in-frame clones appear in the TCRdb table, and some are missing; sequencing was by immunoSEQ multiplex PCR. Found here are under 15,000 clones, about three fifths of them singletons; the top ten hold approximately 15%. Note on this clone: Its antigen is unidentified.

Samples were taken several times over chemoradiotherapy. V was trimmed by 1 base and J by 0 bases, leaving 13 bases between them. The CDR3 is 18 amino acids. The germline V gene has CDR1 MGHDK and CDR2 SYGVNS. The rearrangement links TRBV25-1 to TRBJ2-6; TRBD1 might be the D (5 bases). The sample here was taken from a patient who underwent chemoradiotherapy. The receptor's source is a human donor with HPV-associated anogenital cancer. CDR3 sequence (DNA): TGTGCCAGCAGTGAATCGACAGCTAGGTTCTCTGGGGCCAACGTCCTGACTTTC. Protein: CASSESTARFSGANVLTF.